In its sample, the clone carrying this T cell receptor beta chain was seen a few times. Antigen specificity is unknown. The entry originates in a study of beta chain features in type 1 diabetes. Study as a whole: Over all samples combined, about 100,000,000 sorted cells were examined.

Germline V gene lookup returns CDR1 SEHNR and CDR2 FQNEAQ (reference sequence). CDR3 length equals 14 residues. The ends were cut back, 3 bases at V and 1 base at J, with 8 bases in the middle. Findings and caveats of the study: Shortening of TCRB CDR3s, moderate but significant, appeared in all four CD4+ subsets of Type 1 diabetes patients. Among type 1 diabetes patients, VDJ junctions had fewer insertions and more deletions.

The study reverse transcribed the entire isolated RNA, so it sequenced expressed TCRB transcripts. The protocol was immunoSEQ multiplex PCR, while the TCRdb copy is restricted to in-frame clones and leaves out a portion. The sample records some 280,000 clones, around an eighth being singletons. The TCR comes from a man between 25 and 39 years old with type 1 diabetes. Sequencing was performed on naive CD4+ T cells from blood. This sequence joins TRBV7-9 and TRBJ2-3; D unresolved. CDR3 in DNA: TGTGCCAGCAGCTTGAGATCCGGCACAGATACGCAGTATTTT. Residues: CASSLRSGTDTQYF.